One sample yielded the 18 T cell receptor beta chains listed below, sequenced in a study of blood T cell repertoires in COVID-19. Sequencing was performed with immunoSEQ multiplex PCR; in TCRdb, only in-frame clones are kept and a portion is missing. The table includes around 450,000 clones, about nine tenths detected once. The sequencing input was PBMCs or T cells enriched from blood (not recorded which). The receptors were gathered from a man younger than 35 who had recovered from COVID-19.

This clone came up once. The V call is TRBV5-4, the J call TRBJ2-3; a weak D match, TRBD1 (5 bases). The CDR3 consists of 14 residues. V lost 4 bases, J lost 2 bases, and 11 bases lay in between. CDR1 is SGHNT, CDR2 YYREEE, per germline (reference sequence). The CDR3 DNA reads TGTGCCAGCAGCCCGACAGAGCCCACAGATACGCAGTATTTT. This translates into CASSPTEPTDTQYF.

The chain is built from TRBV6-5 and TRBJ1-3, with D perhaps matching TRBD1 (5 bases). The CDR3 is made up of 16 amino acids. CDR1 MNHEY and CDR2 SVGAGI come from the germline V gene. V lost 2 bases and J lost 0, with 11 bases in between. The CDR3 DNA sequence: TGTGCCAGCAGTTACGCCCCAGGGAACTCTGGAAACACCATATATTTT. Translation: CASSYAPGNSGNTIYF.

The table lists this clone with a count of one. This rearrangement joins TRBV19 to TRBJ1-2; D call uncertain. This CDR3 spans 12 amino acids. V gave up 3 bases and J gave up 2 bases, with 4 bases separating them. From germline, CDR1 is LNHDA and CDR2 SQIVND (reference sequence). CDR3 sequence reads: CASSIQNYGYTF. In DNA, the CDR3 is TGTGCCAGTAGTATTCAAAACTATGGCTACACCTTC.

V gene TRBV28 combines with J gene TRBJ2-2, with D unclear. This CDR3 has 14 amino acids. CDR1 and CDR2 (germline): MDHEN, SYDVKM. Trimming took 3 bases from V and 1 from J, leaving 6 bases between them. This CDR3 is CASSFSGNTGELFF. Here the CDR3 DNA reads TGTGCCAGCAGTTTCAGTGGGAACACCGGGGAGCTGTTTTTT.

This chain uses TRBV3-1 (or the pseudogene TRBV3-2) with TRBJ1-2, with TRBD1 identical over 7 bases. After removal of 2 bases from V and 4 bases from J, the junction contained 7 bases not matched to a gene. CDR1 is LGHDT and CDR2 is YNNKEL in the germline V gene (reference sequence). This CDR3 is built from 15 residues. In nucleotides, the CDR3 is TGTGCCAGCAGCCAACCGGCGACAGGGATCTATGGCTACACCTTC. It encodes CASSQPATGIYGYTF.

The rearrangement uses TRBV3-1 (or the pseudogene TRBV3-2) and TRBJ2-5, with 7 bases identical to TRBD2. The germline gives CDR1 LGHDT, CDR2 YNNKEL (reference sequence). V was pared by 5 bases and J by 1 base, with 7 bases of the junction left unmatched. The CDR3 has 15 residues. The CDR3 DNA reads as TGTGCCAGCAGCTCTAGGGGAGGGGTCCAAGAGACCCAGTACTTC. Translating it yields CASSSRGGVQETQYF.

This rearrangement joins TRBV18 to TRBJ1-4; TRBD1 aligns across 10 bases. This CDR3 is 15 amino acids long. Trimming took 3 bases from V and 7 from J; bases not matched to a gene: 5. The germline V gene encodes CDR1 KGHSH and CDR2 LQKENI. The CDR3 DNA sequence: TGTGCCAGCTCACCCAGGGACAGGGGTTTTGAAAAACTGTTTTTT. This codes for CASSPRDRGFEKLFF. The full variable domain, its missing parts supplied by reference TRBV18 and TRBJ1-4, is NAGVMQNPRHLVRRRGQEARLRCSPMKGHSHVYWYRQLPEEGLKFMVYLQKENIIDESGMPKERFSAEFPKEGPSILRIQQVVRGDSAAYFCASSPRDRGFEKLFFGSGTQLSVL.

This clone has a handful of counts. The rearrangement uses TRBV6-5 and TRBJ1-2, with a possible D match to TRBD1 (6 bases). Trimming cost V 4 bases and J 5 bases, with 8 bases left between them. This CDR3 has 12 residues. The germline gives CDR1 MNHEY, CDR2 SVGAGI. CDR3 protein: CASSSQGYGYTF. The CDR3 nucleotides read TGTGCCAGCAGTTCACAGGGTTATGGCTACACCTTC.

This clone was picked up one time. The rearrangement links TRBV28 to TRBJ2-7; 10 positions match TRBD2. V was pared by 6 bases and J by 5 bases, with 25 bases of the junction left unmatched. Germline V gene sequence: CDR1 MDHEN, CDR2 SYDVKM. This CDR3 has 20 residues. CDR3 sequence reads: CASRERVRGGTSVGRDEQYF. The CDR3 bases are TGTGCCAGCAGGGAAAGAGTACGGGGCGGGACTAGCGTTGGAAGGGACGAGCAGTACTTC.

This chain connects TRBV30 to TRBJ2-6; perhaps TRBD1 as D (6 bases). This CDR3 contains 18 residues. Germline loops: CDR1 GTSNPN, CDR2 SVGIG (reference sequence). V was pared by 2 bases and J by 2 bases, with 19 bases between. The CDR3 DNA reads TGTGCCTGGAGTCTCCCTTCCCCAGGGGTTGCTGGGGCCAACGTCCTGACTTTC. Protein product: CAWSLPSPGVAGANVLTF.

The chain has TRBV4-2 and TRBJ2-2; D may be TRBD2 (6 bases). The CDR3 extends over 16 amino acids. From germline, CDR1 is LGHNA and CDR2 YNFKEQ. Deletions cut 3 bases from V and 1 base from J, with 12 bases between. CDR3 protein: CASSQAVGGNTGELFF. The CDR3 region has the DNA TGTGCCAGCAGCCAGGCTGTGGGGGGGAACACCGGGGAGCTGTTTTTT.

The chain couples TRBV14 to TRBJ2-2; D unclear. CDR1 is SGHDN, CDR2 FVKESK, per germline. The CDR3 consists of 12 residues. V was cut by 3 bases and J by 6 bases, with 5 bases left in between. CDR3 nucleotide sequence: TGTGCCAGCAGCCACATCCCCGGGGAGCTGTTTTTT. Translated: CASSHIPGELFF.

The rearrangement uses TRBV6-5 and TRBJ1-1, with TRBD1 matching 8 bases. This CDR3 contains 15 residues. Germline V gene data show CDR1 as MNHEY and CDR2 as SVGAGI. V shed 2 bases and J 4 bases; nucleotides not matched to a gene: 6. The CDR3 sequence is CASSYRTGRVTEAFF. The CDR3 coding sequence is TGTGCCAGCAGTTACCGGACAGGGAGGGTCACTGAAGCTTTCTTT.

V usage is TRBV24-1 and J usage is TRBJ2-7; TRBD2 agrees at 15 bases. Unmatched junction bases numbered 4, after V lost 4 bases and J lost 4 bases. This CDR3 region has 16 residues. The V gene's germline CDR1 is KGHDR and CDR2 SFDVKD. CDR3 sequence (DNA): TGTGCCACCAGTGACCCTGGGACTAGCGGGAGGTACGAGCAGTACTTC. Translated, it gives CATSDPGTSGRYEQYF.

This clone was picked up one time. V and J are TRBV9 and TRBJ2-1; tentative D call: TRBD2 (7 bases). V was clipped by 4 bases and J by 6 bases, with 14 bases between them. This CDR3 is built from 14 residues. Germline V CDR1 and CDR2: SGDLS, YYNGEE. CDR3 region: CASSLGGPGNEQFF. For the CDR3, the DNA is TGTGCCAGCAGCCTGGGGGGGCCGGGCAATGAGCAGTTCTTC.

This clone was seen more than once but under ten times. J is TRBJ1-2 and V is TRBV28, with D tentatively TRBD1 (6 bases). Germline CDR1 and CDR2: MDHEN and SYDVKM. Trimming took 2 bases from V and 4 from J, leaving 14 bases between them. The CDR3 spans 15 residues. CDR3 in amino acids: CASSLVGGAVYGYTF. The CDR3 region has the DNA TGTGCCAGCAGTTTAGTTGGGGGGGCCGTCTATGGCTACACCTTC.

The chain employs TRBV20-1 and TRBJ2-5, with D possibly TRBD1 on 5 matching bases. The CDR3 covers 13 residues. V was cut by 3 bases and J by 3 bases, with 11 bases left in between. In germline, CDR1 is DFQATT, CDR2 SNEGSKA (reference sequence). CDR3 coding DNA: TGCAGTGCTAGTTGGCAGGACAAAGAGACCCAGTACTTC. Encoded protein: CSASWQDKETQYF.

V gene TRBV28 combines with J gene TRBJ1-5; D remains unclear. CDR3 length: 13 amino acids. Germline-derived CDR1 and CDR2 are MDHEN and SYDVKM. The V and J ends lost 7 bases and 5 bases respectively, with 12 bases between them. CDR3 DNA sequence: TGTGCCAGCACCGCCCCATCGGATCAGCCCCAGCATTTT. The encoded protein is CASTAPSDQPQHF.